This TCR beta chain was observed in a study of T cells in Graves' hyperthyroidism and ophthalmopathy. The study's findings and limits: Most thyroid clonotypes that were expanded above 0.001 also turned up in blood.

This clonotype was picked up many times. Its antigen is unidentified. The CDR3 contains 14 residues. The V gene lost 6 bases and the J gene lost 3 bases, with 12 bases spanning the gap. Germline V gene sequence: CDR1 KGHSH, CDR2 LQKENI. Exclusion of patients followed from uncontrolled infection, other autoimmune disease, pregnancy or lactation. Diagnosis relied on clinical symptoms, serum thyroxine and TRAb, thyroid ultrasound and orbital computed tomography. RNA transcripts served as the template for amplifying TCR beta CDR3 regions. With the HTBI primer set, the TCR CDR3 went through a first round of RT-PCR. TCRdb analysed the multiplex PCR reads with MiXCR anew, one entry per CDR3 protein. This sample has a few hundred thousand distinct CDR3 sequences, with approximately 44% found just once.

The chain joins TRBV18 to TRBJ1-5; D is possibly TRBD1 (5 bases). This clonotype was obtained from an adult woman with Graves' disease, either hyperthyroidism or ophthalmopathy (not recorded which). The material sequenced was peripheral blood or thyroid tissue (not recorded which). In DNA form, the CDR3 reads TGTGCCAGCTCCCCTCTGGGGCCCAATCAGCCCCAGCATTTT. This translates into CASSPLGPNQPQHF.